This TCR beta chain was sequenced during a study of T cell clones after liver transplantation. At the level of the study: TCRbeta sequencing after a pre-transplant mixed lymphocyte reaction identified graft-donor-reactive clones, later tracked in post-transplant blood. Tolerance: complete withdrawal held at least one year, liver enzymes staying within twice normal.

Profiling relied on immunoSEQ multiplex PCR, and the TCRdb table lists in-frame clones only, not all of them. The sample records 77,000 or so clones, roughly 80% being singletons. This CDR3 contains 12 residues. Trimming cost V 3 bases and J 8 bases, with 8 bases left between them. The germline V gene has CDR1 SGHNT and CDR2 YYREEE (reference sequence). The chain employs TRBV5-4 and TRBJ2-2; D ambiguous. The sample here was CD4+ T cells from blood, taken 12 months after liver transplant. This TCR derives from a human patient who received a liver transplant. Certain T cells may be donor cells from the graft. In nucleotides, the CDR3 is TGTGCCAGCAGCTGGCCAGAGGGGGAGCTGTTTTTT. It yields the protein CASSWPEGELFF.